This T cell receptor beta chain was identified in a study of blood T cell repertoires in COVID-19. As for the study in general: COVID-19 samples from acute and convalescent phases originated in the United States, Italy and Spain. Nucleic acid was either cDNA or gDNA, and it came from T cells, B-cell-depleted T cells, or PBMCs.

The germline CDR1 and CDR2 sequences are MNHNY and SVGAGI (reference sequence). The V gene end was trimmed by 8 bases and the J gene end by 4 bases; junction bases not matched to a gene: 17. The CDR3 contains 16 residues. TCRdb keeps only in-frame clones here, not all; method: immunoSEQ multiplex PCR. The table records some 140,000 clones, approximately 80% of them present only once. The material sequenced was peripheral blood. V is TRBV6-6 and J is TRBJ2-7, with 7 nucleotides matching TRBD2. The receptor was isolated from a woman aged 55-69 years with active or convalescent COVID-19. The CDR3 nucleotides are TGTGCCAGCCGGGGAATGGCGGGAGTGGGGGGTTACGAGCAGTACTTC. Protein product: CASRGMAGVGGYEQYF.